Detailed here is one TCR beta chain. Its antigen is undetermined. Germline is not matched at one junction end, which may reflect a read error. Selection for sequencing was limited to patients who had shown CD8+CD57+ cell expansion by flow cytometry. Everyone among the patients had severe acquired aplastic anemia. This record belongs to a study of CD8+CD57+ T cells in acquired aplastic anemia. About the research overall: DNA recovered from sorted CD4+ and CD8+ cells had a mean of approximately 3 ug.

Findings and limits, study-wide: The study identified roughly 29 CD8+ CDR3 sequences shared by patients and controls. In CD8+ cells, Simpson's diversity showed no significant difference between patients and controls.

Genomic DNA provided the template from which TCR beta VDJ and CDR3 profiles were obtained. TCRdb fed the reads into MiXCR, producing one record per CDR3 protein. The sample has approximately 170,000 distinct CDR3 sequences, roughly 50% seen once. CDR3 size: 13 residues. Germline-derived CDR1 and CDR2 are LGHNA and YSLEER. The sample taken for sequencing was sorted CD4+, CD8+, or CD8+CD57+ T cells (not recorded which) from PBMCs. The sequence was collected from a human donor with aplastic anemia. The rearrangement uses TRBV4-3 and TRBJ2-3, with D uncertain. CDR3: CASSQEIARPTFF. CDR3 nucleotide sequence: TGCGCCAGCAGCCAAGAGATAGCCAGGCCCACGTTCTTC.